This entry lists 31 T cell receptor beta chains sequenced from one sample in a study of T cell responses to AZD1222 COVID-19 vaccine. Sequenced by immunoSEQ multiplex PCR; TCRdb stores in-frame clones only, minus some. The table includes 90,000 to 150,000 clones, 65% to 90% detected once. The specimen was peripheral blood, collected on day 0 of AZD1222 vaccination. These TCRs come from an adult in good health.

CDR3 DNA: TGTGCCAGCACCCCCGCTGCGGCAGGGGCTAACTATGGCTACACCTTC. Translating gives CASTPAAAGANYGYTF. The J gene is TRBJ1-2, the V gene TRBV28; perhaps TRBD1 as D (6 bases). Per germline, CDR1 MDHEN and CDR2 SYDVKM. The CDR3 spans 16 residues. V was pared by 7 bases and J by 0 bases, with 18 bases between.

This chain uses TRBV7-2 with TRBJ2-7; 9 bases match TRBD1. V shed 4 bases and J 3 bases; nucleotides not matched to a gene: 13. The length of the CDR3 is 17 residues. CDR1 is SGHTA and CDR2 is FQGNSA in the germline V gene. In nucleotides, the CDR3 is TGTGCCAGCAGCTCCGTCTTGGGACAGGGAGGAAACTACGAGCAGTACTTC. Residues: CASSSVLGQGGNYEQYF. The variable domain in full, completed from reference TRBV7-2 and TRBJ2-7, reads GAGVSQSPSNKVTEKGKDVELRCDPISGHTALYWYRQSLGQGLEFLIYFQGNSAPDKSGLPSDRFSAERTGGSVSTLTIQRTQQEDSAVYLCASSSVLGQGGNYEQYFGPGTRLTVT.

The CDR3 loop is CASSMNRGPGYTF. The CDR3, as DNA: TGTGCCAGCAGCATGAACAGGGGGCCTGGCTACACCTTC. The rearrangement links TRBV9 to TRBJ1-2, with 9 bases fitting TRBD1. The length of the CDR3 is 13 residues. Losses at the gene ends were 4 bases for V and 7 bases for J; bases not matched to a gene: 5. Germline CDR1 and CDR2: SGDLS and YYNGEE. Variable domain in full (rest from reference TRBV9 and TRBJ1-2): DSGVTQTPKHLITATGQRVTLRCSPRSGDLSVYWYQQSLDQGLQFLIQYYNGEERAKGNILERFSAQQFPDLHSELNLSSLELGDSALYFCASSMNRGPGYTFGSGTRLTVV.

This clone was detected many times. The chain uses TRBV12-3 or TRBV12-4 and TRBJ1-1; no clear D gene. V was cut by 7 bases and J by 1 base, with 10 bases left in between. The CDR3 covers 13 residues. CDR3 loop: CASIITGNTEAFF. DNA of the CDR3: TGTGCCAGCATCATTACGGGGAACACTGAAGCTTTCTTT.

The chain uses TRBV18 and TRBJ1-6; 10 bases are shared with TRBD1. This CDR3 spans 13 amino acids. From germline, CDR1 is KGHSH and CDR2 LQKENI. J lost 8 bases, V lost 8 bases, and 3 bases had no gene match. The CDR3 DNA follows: TGTGCCAGCGGGGACAGGGGATATTCACCCCTCCACTTT. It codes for CASGDRGYSPLHF.

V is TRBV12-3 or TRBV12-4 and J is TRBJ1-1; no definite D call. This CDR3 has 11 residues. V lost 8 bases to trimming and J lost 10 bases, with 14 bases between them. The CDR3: CASGPWRPAFF. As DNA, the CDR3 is TGTGCCAGCGGTCCGTGGAGGCCAGCTTTCTTT.

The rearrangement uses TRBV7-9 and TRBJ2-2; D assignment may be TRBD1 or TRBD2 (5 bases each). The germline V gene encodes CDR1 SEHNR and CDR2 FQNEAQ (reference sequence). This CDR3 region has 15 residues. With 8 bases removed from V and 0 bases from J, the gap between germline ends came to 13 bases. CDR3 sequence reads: CASPRGYANTGELFF. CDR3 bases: TGTGCCAGCCCTCGGGGCTACGCGAACACCGGGGAGCTGTTTTTT. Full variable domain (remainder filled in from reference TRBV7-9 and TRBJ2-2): DTGVSQNPRHKITKRGQNVTFRCDPISEHNRLYWYRQTLGQGPEFLTYFQNEAQLEKSRLLSDRFSAERPKGSFSTLEIQRTEQGDSAMYLCASPRGYANTGELFFGEGSRLTVL.

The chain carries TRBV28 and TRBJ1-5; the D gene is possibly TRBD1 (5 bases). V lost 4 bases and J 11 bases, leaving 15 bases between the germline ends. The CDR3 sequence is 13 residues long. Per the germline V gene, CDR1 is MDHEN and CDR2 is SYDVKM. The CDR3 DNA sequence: TGTGCCAGCAGTTCAGGGAAATTTGGGGCCCAGCATTTT. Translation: CASSSGKFGAQHF. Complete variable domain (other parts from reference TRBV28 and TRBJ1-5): DVKVTQSSRYLVKRTGEKVFLECVQDMDHENMFWYRQDPGLGLRLIYFSYDVKMKEKGDIPEGYSVSREKKERFSLILESASTNQTSMYLCASSSGKFGAQHFGDGTRLSIL.

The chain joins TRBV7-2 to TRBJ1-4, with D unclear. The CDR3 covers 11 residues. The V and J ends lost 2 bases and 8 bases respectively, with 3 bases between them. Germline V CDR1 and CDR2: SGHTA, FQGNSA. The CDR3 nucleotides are TGTGCCAGCAGCTTATGGGAAAAACTGTTTTTT. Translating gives CASSLWEKLFF.

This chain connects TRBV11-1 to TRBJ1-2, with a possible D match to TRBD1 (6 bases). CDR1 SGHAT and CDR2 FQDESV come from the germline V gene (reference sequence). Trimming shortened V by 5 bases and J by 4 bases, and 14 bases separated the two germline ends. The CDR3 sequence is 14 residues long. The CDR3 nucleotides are TGTGCCAGCAGCGAACAGGGTCGTGCCTATGGCTACACCTTC. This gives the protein CASSEQGRAYGYTF.

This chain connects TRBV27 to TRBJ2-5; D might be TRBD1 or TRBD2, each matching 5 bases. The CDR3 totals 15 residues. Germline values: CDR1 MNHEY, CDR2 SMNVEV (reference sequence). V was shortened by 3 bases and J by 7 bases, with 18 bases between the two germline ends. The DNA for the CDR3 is TGTGCCAGCAGTTTGCGAGCCGGGGCCACAGGGACCCAGTACTTC. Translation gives CASSLRAGATGTQYF.

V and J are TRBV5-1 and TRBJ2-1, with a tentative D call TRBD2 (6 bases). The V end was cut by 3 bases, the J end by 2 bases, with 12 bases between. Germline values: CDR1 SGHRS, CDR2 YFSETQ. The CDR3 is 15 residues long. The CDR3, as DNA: TGCGCCAGCAGCTGGGGCGGGGTTACCTACAATGAGCAGTTCTTC. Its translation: CASSWGGVTYNEQFF.

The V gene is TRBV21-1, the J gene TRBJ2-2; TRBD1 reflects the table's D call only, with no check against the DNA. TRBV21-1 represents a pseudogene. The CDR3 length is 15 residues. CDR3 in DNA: TGTGCCAGCACCTACCTGACAGCGAACACCGGGGAGCTGTTTTTT. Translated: CASTYLTANTGELFF.

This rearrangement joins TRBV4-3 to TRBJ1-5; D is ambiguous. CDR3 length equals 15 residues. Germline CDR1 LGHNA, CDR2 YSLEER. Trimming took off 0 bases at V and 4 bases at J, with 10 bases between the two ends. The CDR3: CASSQDFTVNQPQHF. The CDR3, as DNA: TGCGCCAGCAGCCAAGATTTCACGGTGAATCAGCCCCAGCATTTT.

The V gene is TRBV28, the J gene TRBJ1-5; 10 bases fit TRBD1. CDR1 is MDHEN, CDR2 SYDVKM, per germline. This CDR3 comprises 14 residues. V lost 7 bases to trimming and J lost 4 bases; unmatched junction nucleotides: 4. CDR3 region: CASTWTGGNQPQHF. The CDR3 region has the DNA TGTGCCAGCACTTGGACAGGGGGGAATCAGCCCCAGCATTTT.

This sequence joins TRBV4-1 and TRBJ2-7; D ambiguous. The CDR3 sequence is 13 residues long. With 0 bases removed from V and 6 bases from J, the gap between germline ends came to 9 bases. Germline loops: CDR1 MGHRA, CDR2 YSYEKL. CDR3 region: CASSQEKFLEQYF. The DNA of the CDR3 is TGCGCCAGCAGCCAAGAAAAGTTTCTCGAGCAGTACTTC.

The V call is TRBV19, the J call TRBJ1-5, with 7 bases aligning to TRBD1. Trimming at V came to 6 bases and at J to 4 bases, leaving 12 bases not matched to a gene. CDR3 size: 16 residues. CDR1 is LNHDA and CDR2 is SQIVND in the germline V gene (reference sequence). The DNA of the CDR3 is TGTGCCAGTAGAGACAGGGAGGGGGCCCCTAATCAGCCCCAGCATTTT. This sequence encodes CASRDREGAPNQPQHF. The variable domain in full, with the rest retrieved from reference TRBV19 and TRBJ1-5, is DGGITQSPKYLFRKEGQNVTLSCEQNLNHDAMYWYRQDPGQGLRLIYYSQIVNDFQKGDIAEGYSVSREKKESFPLTVTSAQKNPTAFYLCASRDREGAPNQPQHFGDGTRLSIL.

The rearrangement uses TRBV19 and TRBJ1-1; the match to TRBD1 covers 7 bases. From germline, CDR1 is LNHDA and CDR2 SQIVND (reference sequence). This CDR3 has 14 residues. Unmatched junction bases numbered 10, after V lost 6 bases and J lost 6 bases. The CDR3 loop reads CASRVDRAGAEAFF. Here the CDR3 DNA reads TGTGCCAGTAGGGTAGACAGGGCCGGTGCTGAAGCTTTCTTT.

The CDR3 here is CASSMGTGRLDTEAFF. Here the CDR3 DNA reads TGTGCCAGTAGTATGGGGACAGGGAGATTGGACACTGAAGCTTTCTTT. V and J are TRBV19 and TRBJ1-1; 9 positions agree with TRBD1. The CDR3 totals 16 residues. Germline CDR1 is LNHDA and CDR2 is SQIVND (reference sequence). V shed 3 bases, J shed 3 bases, and the junction held 8 bases outside the gene matches.

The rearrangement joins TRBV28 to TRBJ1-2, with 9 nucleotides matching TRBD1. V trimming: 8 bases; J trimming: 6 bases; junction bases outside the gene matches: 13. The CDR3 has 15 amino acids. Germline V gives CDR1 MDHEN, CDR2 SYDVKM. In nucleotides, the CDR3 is TGTGCCAGCCCCCCACCGGACAGGGGATTGGATGGCTACACCTTC. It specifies CASPPPDRGLDGYTF.

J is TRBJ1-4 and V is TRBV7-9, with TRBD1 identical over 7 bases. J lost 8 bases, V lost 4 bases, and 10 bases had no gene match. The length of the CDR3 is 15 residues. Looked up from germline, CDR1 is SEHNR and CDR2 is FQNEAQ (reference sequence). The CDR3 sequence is CASSSAGGTGEKLFF. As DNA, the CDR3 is TGTGCCAGCAGCTCAGCAGGGGGAACTGGCGAAAAACTGTTTTTT.

CDR3 nucleotide sequence: TGTGCCAGCTCAATAGGGACAGGCAAACACGTACCGGGGGGTGAAGCTTTCTTT. Its protein is CASSIGTGKHVPGGEAFF. The gene calls are TRBV18 and TRBJ1-1, with TRBD1 matching 8 bases. Germline CDR1 KGHSH, CDR2 LQKENI. J was trimmed by 7 bases and V by 5 bases; bases with no gene match: 21. The CDR3 is 18 amino acids.

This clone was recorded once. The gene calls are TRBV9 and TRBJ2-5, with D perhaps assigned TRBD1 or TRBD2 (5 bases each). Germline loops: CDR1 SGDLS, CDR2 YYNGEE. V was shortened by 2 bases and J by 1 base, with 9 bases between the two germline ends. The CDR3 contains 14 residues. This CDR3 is CASSVGTGQETQYF. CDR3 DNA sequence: TGTGCCAGCAGCGTCGGGACGGGCCAAGAGACCCAGTACTTC.

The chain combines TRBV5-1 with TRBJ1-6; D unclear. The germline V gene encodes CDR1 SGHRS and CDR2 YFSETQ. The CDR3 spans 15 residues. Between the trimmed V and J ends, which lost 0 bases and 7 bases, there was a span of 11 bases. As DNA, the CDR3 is TGCGCCAGCAGCTTGGACGGGTGGTGGAATTCACCCCTCCACTTT. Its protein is CASSLDGWWNSPLHF.

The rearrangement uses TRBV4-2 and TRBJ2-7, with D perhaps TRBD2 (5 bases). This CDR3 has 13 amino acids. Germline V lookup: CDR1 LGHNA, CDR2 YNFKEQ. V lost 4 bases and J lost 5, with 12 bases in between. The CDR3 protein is CASSPGAGHEQYF. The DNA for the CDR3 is TGTGCCAGCAGCCCAGGCGCGGGTCACGAGCAGTACTTC.

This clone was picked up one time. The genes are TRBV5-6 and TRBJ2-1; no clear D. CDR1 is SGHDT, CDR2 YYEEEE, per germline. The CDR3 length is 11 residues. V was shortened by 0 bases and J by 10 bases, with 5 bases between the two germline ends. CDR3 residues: CASSLEYEQFF. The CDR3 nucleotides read TGTGCCAGCAGCTTGGAGTACGAGCAGTTCTTC.

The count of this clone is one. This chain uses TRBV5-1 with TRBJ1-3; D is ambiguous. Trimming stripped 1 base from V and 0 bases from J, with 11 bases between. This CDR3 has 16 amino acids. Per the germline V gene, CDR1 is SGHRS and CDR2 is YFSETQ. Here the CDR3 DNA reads TGCGCCAGCAGCTTGATGGGAGCCAGCTCTGGAAACACCATATATTTT. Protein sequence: CASSLMGASSGNTIYF.

The CDR3: CASSVSGELFF. The CDR3 DNA sequence: TGTGCCAGCAGCGTCAGCGGGGAGCTGTTTTTT. This chain uses TRBV12-3 or TRBV12-4 with TRBJ2-2; D is ambiguous. V shed 6 bases and J shed 7 bases, with 6 bases lying between them. The CDR3 length is 11 residues.

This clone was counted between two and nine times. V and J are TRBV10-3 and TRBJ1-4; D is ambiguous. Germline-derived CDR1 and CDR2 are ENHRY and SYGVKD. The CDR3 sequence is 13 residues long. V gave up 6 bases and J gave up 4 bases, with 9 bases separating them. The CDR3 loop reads CAISGQDNEKLFF. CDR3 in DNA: TGTGCCATCAGCGGGCAGGATAATGAAAAACTGTTTTTT.

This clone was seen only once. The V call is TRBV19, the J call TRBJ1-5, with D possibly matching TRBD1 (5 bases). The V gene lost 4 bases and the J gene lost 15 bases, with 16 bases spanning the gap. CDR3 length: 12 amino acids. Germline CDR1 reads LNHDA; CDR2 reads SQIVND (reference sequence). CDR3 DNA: TGTGCCAGTAGTACCGGGACGCCGGTGCTGCATTTT. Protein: CASSTGTPVLHF.

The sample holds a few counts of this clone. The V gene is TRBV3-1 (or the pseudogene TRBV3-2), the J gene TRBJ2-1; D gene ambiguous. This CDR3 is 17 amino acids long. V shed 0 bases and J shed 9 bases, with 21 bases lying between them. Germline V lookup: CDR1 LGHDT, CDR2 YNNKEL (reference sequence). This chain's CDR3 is CASSQDRGRDWTGEQFF. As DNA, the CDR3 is TGTGCCAGCAGCCAAGACCGCGGCAGAGACTGGACCGGTGAGCAGTTCTTC.